One TCR beta chain is described in this entry. These data are taken from a study of blood T cell repertoires in COVID-19. Across the whole study: COVID-19 samples, acute and convalescent, were from the United States, Italy and Spain. Sources were T cells, B-cell-depleted T cells, or PBMCs; the material itself was cDNA or gDNA.

Germline loops: CDR1 MNHEY, CDR2 SVGEGT. This CDR3 is 14 amino acids long. V was clipped by 5 bases and J by 1 base, with 11 bases between them. In the original analysis: Amplified reference gene primers provided the basis for estimating nucleated cell counts. Method: immunoSEQ multiplex PCR; TCRdb's copy keeps in-frame clones and lacks some. The DNA was the basis for D and trimming; V, J and clone size are from that table. The repertoire holds about 250,000 clones, with roughly 80% as singletons. The sequence came from a woman over 75 with acute or convalescent COVID-19. The material sequenced was peripheral blood. The rearrangement joins TRBV6-2 or TRBV6-3 to TRBJ1-1, with D possibly TRBD1 on 6 matching bases. The CDR3 DNA is TGTGCCAGCAGTGGCTACAGGGAGAACACTGAAGCTTTCTTT. Translated, it gives CASSGYRENTEAFF.